The 32 T cell receptor beta chains listed next were all sequenced from one sample in a study of radiotherapy plus CTLA-4 blockade in lung cancer. Using immunoSEQ multiplex PCR, the repertoire was profiled, and TCRdb retains in-frame clones only, with some absent. The table lists roughly 30,000 clones, about 77% of them singletons. The sequencing here drew on peripheral blood, taken from a patient treated with radiotherapy plus ipilimumab. The receptors derive from a human donor with non-small cell lung cancer that progressed on radiotherapy plus ipilimumab.

The chain links TRBV5-1 to TRBJ1-1; 7 bases are a match to TRBD1. Germline trimming cut 0 bases from V and 2 bases from J; bases unmatched to any gene: 4. CDR1 is SGHRS, CDR2 YFSETQ, per germline. The CDR3 is 15 amino acids. CDR3 region: CASSLDGTVNTEAFF. DNA for the CDR3: TGCGCCAGCAGCTTGGACGGGACAGTCAACACTGAAGCTTTCTTT.

This clone is a singleton in its sample. The V gene is TRBV29-1, the J gene TRBJ1-1; 10 bases align to TRBD1. The CDR3 runs to 14 residues. Per the germline V gene, CDR1 is SQVTM and CDR2 is ANQGSEA. V lost 6 bases, J lost 0 bases, and 4 bases stayed unmatched. This CDR3 is CSVGQGPMNTEAFF. The CDR3 DNA follows: TGCAGCGTGGGACAGGGGCCCATGAACACTGAAGCTTTCTTT.

This clone showed up just a few times. The chain is built from TRBV6-1 and TRBJ2-7; D is perhaps TRBD1 or TRBD2 (5 bases each). This CDR3 is 14 amino acids long. Germline V CDR1 and CDR2: MNHNS, SASEGT. The V gene lost 8 bases and the J gene lost 1 base, with 15 bases spanning the gap. This chain's CDR3 is CASSPAGTSYEQYF. The CDR3 nucleotides read TGTGCCAGCTCCCCGGCAGGGACGTCCTACGAGCAGTACTTC.

This clone was picked up a small number of times. The chain couples TRBV28 to TRBJ2-3; D is ambiguous. Germline lookup yields CDR1 MDHEN and CDR2 SYDVKM. V dropped 6 bases and J dropped 9 bases, with 10 bases sitting between them. The CDR3 sequence is 11 residues long. The CDR3 coding sequence is TGTGCCAGCAGCCTTGGGAAAACGCAGTATTTT. This translates into CASSLGKTQYF.

V and J are TRBV18 and TRBJ2-1; D possibly matches TRBD1 or TRBD2 (5 bases each). The CDR3 has 16 residues. Germline V gene sequence: CDR1 KGHSH, CDR2 LQKENI. The V end was cut by 3 bases, the J end by 2 bases, with 14 bases between. CDR3 coding DNA: TGTGCCAGCTCACCCCTGAGCCAGGGACCCTACAATGAGCAGTTCTTC. Translation gives CASSPLSQGPYNEQFF.

The rearrangement joins TRBV9 to TRBJ1-1; the match to TRBD1 covers 7 bases. CDR3 length: 15 residues. After removal of 4 bases from V and 1 base from J, the junction contained 7 bases not matched to a gene. Germline CDR1 is SGDLS and CDR2 is YYNGEE. The CDR3 nucleotides read TGTGCCAGCAGCACGGGGACAGCCGGGAACACTGAAGCTTTCTTT. This gives the protein CASSTGTAGNTEAFF. The variable domain in full, with the rest retrieved from reference TRBV9 and TRBJ1-1, is DSGVTQTPKHLITATGQRVTLRCSPRSGDLSVYWYQQSLDQGLQFLIQYYNGEERAKGNILERFSAQQFPDLHSELNLSSLELGDSALYFCASSTGTAGNTEAFFGQGTRLTVV.

This chain links TRBV5-6 with TRBJ2-7; D unresolved. V was shortened by 2 bases and J by 5 bases, with 11 bases between the two germline ends. Germline CDR1 SGHDT, CDR2 YYEEEE. This CDR3 comprises 13 residues. The CDR3 sequence is CASSLWGLNEQYF. CDR3 in DNA: TGTGCCAGCAGCTTATGGGGTTTAAACGAGCAGTACTTC.

The chain combines TRBV28 with TRBJ2-5; perhaps TRBD2 as D (5 bases). Trimming took off 6 bases at V and 5 bases at J, with 16 bases between the two ends. The CDR3 sequence is 14 residues long. Germline-derived CDR1 and CDR2 are MDHEN and SYDVKM. CDR3: CASSPDYGEETQYF. CDR3 nucleotides: TGTGCCAGCAGCCCCGATTACGGGGAGGAGACCCAGTACTTC.

V and J are TRBV8-2 and TRBJ1-2. TRBV8-2 is a pseudogene segment. The CDR3 consists of 15 residues. CDR3 bases: TGTGGCATCATCGGGAGGAAACGAAAGACCTATGGCTACACCTTC. Residues: CGIIGRKRKTYGYTF.

The chain uses TRBV5-1 and TRBJ2-1, with 7 bases that match TRBD1. The CDR3 is 16 amino acids. The junction had 16 bases not matched to a gene; V was cut back by 4 bases and J by 9 bases. Per germline, CDR1 SGHRS and CDR2 YFSETQ. DNA of the CDR3: TGCGCCAGCAGCAGGTTGACAGGGTCCTCCTCCGGTGAGCAGTTCTTC. Encoded protein: CASSRLTGSSSGEQFF.

CDR3 sequence: CATVKGLAGYNEQFF. The CDR3 DNA is TGTGCCACCGTAAAAGGACTAGCGGGATACAATGAGCAGTTCTTC. This chain links TRBV7-9 with TRBJ2-1; 12 bases line up with TRBD2. The germline gives CDR1 SEHNR, CDR2 FQNEAQ (reference sequence). J gave up 4 bases and V 10 bases, and 8 bases lay outside the gene matches. The CDR3 length is 15 residues.

The chain combines TRBV7-2 with TRBJ2-3, with 15 bases that match TRBD2. The CDR3 totals 18 residues. The trim removed 1 base at V and 0 bases at J, leaving 2 bases unmatched. Germline assignment: CDR1 SGHTA and CDR2 FQGNSA. CDR3 sequence reads: CASSLVGTSGGSTDTQYF. The CDR3 DNA reads TGTGCCAGCAGCTTAGTTGGGACTAGCGGGGGGAGCACAGATACGCAGTATTTT.

The chain uses TRBV29-1 and TRBJ2-7, with 9 bases matching TRBD1. The CDR3 runs 13 residues. V dropped 6 bases and J dropped 4; count of bases not matched to a gene: 7. Germline V gene lookup returns CDR1 SQVTM and CDR2 ANQGSEA. Here the CDR3 reads CSVGPGQGYEQYF. The CDR3 DNA reads as TGCAGCGTGGGACCGGGACAGGGTTACGAGCAGTACTTC.

The J gene is TRBJ1-1, the V gene TRBV5-1; 11 bases align to TRBD1. The CDR3 runs 16 residues. Germline V gene sequence: CDR1 SGHRS, CDR2 YFSETQ. The V gene end was trimmed by 5 bases and the J gene end by 2 bases; junction bases not matched to a gene: 8. Here the CDR3 DNA reads TGCGCCAGCAGGTACCGGACAGGGGGCCTCAACACTGAAGCTTTCTTT. The encoded protein is CASRYRTGGLNTEAFF.

The chain couples TRBV27 to TRBJ2-7; weak D call: TRBD1 (5 bases). This CDR3 comprises 15 residues. The V and J ends lost 2 bases and 4 bases respectively, with 15 bases between them. Germline values: CDR1 MNHEY, CDR2 SMNVEV (reference sequence). The CDR3 spells CASSLGASRSYEQYF. CDR3 in DNA: TGTGCCAGCAGTTTAGGGGCAAGTCGTAGTTACGAGCAGTACTTC.

The chain joins TRBV5-4 to TRBJ1-1; 7 positions agree with TRBD1. V was pared by 4 bases and J by 1 base, with 4 bases of the junction left unmatched. Germline CDR1 reads SGHNT; CDR2 reads YYREEE (reference sequence). This CDR3 has 14 residues. CDR3 protein: CASSSTGANTEAFF. The CDR3 nucleotides are TGTGCCAGCAGCAGTACAGGGGCGAACACTGAAGCTTTCTTT.

This chain joins TRBV11-3 and TRBJ2-1; the D gene is possibly TRBD2 (6 bases). The CDR3 is made up of 13 amino acids. Germline-derived CDR1 and CDR2 are SGHNT and YENEEA. Trimming shortened V by 3 bases and J by 5 bases, and 8 bases separated the two germline ends. The CDR3 here is CASSLGGDNEQFF. In DNA form, the CDR3 reads TGTGCCAGCAGCTTGGGCGGGGACAATGAGCAGTTCTTC.

The rearrangement links TRBV7-2 to TRBJ1-1; D unresolved. Looked up from germline, CDR1 is SGHTA and CDR2 is FQGNSA. V dropped 3 bases and J dropped 3 bases, with 5 bases sitting between them. CDR3 size: 12 residues. CDR3 protein: CASSFSDTEAFF. The CDR3 DNA reads as TGTGCCAGCAGCTTCTCGGACACTGAAGCTTTCTTT.

CDR3 sequence: CASSFSAGRREGYTF. The CDR3 region has the DNA TGTGCCAGCAGCTTCTCGGCCGGGAGAAGAGAGGGCTACACCTTC. The chain employs TRBV11-2 and TRBJ1-2; no clear D gene. CDR3 size: 15 residues. Germline CDR1 is SGHAT and CDR2 is FQNNGV. The V gene lost 3 bases and the J gene lost 8 bases, with 19 bases spanning the gap.

The chain employs TRBV28 and TRBJ2-7; no clear D. CDR3 length: 13 residues. Germline lookup yields CDR1 MDHEN and CDR2 SYDVKM. V gave up 5 bases and J gave up 5 bases, with 13 bases separating them. The chain's CDR3 is CASSITGGHEQYF. CDR3 sequence (DNA): TGTGCCAGCAGTATCACGGGCGGCCACGAGCAGTACTTC.

The gene calls are TRBV4-3 and TRBJ2-1; 10 bases align to TRBD2. This CDR3 spans 17 amino acids. The germline V gene encodes CDR1 LGHNA and CDR2 YSLEER. With V trimmed by 5 bases and J by 6 bases, 13 bases remained unmatched. The CDR3 region is CASSETAGLAGANEQFF. The DNA for the CDR3 is TGCGCCAGCAGCGAAACCGCGGGGCTAGCGGGGGCCAATGAGCAGTTCTTC.

The chain carries TRBV11-2 and TRBJ2-7, with D perhaps matching TRBD2 (5 bases). Trimming pared 1 base from V and 3 bases from J, leaving 10 bases between. Germline V gives CDR1 SGHAT, CDR2 FQNNGV. CDR3 length: 14 amino acids. The CDR3 bases are TGTGCCAGCAGCTTAGGGAGGTGGGACTACGAGCAGTACTTC. Protein sequence: CASSLGRWDYEQYF.

This clone was observed a handful of times. This CDR3 is CASSLRGTFSGANVLTF. CDR3 DNA sequence: TGCGCCAGCAGCTTGAGGGGAACCTTCTCTGGGGCCAACGTCCTGACTTTC. The chain employs TRBV5-1 and TRBJ2-6; D perhaps matches TRBD1 (5 bases). The CDR3 sequence is 17 residues long. V gave up 1 base and J gave up 0 bases, with 11 bases separating them. The germline V gene encodes CDR1 SGHRS and CDR2 YFSETQ.

V usage is TRBV28 and J usage is TRBJ1-1; D ambiguous. The CDR3 length is 11 residues. Per germline, CDR1 MDHEN and CDR2 SYDVKM. Trimming removed 7 bases from V and 3 bases from J, with 6 bases in between. In DNA, the CDR3 is TGTGCCAGCACCTTCGACACTGAAGCTTTCTTT. Translating gives CASTFDTEAFF.

A single count supports this clone. This chain links TRBV10-1 with TRBJ1-5, with D possibly being TRBD1 (6 bases). The V end lost 4 bases, the J end lost 7 bases, and 20 bases lay between the germline ends. The CDR3 has 16 amino acids. Germline V gene lookup returns CDR1 WNHNN and CDR2 SYGVQD (reference sequence). CDR3 sequence (DNA): TGCGCCAGCAGTGGCCCCGTGGGGGGGCGCGGGCAGCCCCAGCATTTT. Protein sequence: CASSGPVGGRGQPQHF.

This chain connects TRBV6-1 to TRBJ2-5; 9 nucleotides agree with TRBD2. The CDR3 contains 14 residues. Per the germline V gene, CDR1 is MNHNS and CDR2 is SASEGT. Losses at the gene ends were 5 bases for V and 3 bases for J; bases not matched to a gene: 4. The CDR3 reads CASSYRLAEETQYF. Here the CDR3 DNA reads TGTGCCAGCAGTTATCGACTAGCGGAAGAGACCCAGTACTTC.

This clone has just one count. V and J are TRBV28 and TRBJ1-2; 8 bases line up with TRBD1. Trimming removed 6 bases from V and 7 bases from J; junction bases left unmatched: 13. The CDR3 contains 15 residues. From germline, CDR1 is MDHEN and CDR2 SYDVKM. CDR3 DNA sequence: TGTGCCAGCAGGCCACCGTGGGCAGGGGGCTCTGGCTACACCTTC. Protein sequence: CASRPPWAGGSGYTF.

In its sample, this clone was seen a few times. The chain combines TRBV7-2 with TRBJ2-3, with 10 bases identical to TRBD2. The CDR3 totals 15 residues. In germline, CDR1 is SGHTA, CDR2 FQGNSA. The V and J ends lost 6 bases and 5 bases, in that order; junction bases with no gene match: 8. The CDR3 coding sequence is TGTGCCAGCAGTCTAAGCGGGAGGGCAGAAGATACGCAGTATTTT. This translates into CASSLSGRAEDTQYF.

The rearrangement uses TRBV6-5 and TRBJ1-1; D is uncertain. Looked up from germline, CDR1 is MNHEY and CDR2 is SVGAGI. The CDR3 contains 11 residues. V dropped 4 bases and J dropped 4 bases, with 4 bases sitting between them. The CDR3 region has the DNA TGTGCCAGCAGTTGGGGCACTGAAGCTTTCTTT. This translates into CASSWGTEAFF.

CDR3 DNA sequence: TGTGCCAGCAGCCCACTTGGGGGGGGGACCGCCGGCTACACCTTC. Protein sequence: CASSPLGGGTAGYTF. V gene TRBV11-2 combines with J gene TRBJ1-2; tentatively, D is TRBD1 (5 bases). This CDR3 has 15 amino acids. Germline loops: CDR1 SGHAT, CDR2 FQNNGV. The V end lost 5 bases, the J end lost 8 bases, and 21 bases lay between the germline ends.

The V call is TRBV5-1, the J call TRBJ1-2, with 7 bases fitting TRBD1. The V gene's germline CDR1 is SGHRS and CDR2 YFSETQ. This CDR3 region has 15 residues. V lost 0 bases, J lost 2 bases, and 4 bases stayed unmatched. CDR3 nucleotides: TGCGCCAGCAGCTTGGTAGCAGGGGGAAACTATGGCTACACCTTC. Encoded protein: CASSLVAGGNYGYTF.

V and J are TRBV5-1 and TRBJ2-5; D call uncertain. The V end was cut by 1 base, the J end by 0 bases, with 7 bases between. Germline V gives CDR1 SGHRS, CDR2 YFSETQ. The CDR3 extends over 14 amino acids. CDR3 protein: CASSLSGNQETQYF. The CDR3 bases are TGCGCCAGCAGCTTGTCGGGTAACCAAGAGACCCAGTACTTC.